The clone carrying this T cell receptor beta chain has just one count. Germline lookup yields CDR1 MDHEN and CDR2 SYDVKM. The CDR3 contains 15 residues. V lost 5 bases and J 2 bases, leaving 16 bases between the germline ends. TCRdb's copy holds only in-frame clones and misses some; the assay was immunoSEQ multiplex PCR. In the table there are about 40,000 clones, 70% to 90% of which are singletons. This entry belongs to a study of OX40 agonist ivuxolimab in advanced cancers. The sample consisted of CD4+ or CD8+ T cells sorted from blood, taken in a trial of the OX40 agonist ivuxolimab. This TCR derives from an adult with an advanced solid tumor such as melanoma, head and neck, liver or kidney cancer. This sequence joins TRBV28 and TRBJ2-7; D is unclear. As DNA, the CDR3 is TGTGCCAGCAGTCCCGTGGATTTCGTAACCTACGAGCAGTACTTC. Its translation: CASSPVDFVTYEQYF.